This TCR beta chain was documented in a study of blood T cell repertoires in COVID-19. Study-level information: Italy, Spain and the United States were the sources of the convalescent and acute COVID-19 samples. Nucleic acid was either cDNA or gDNA, and it came from T cells, B-cell-depleted T cells, or PBMCs.

Original methodology: Amplification from reference gene primers served as the basis for estimated nucleated cell counts. Sequenced by immunoSEQ multiplex PCR; TCRdb stores in-frame clones only, minus some. Clone size and the V and J calls come from that table; the DNA yielded D and trimming. The repertoire holds 140,000 or so clones, with approximately 82% as singletons. V shed 2 bases, J shed 2 bases, and the junction held 6 bases outside the gene matches. This CDR3 contains 15 residues. Germline CDR1 is SGHRS and CDR2 is YFSETQ. The TCR originated in a man aged 60 to 75 with active or convalescent COVID-19. The chain joins TRBV5-1 to TRBJ2-5; 7 nucleotides match TRBD2. The sequenced sample was peripheral blood. CDR3 nucleotides: TGCGCCAGCAGCTTTGACGGGACTATACAAGAGACCCAGTACTTC. It translates to CASSFDGTIQETQYF.